Shown below are 3 T cell receptor beta chains from a single sample sequenced in a study of cytomegalovirus exposure and HLA in healthy donors. The PCR ran on 60 Vbeta and 13 Jbeta primers. Profiled with immunoSEQ multiplex PCR; TCRdb holds only in-frame clones, not every one. The repertoire includes 100,000 to 150,000 clones, just over 65% of them detected once, and more than 1.5% sits in the top ten. Sequenced input: PBMCs. These receptors were obtained from a man aged 18-30 years in good health and CMV-seronegative.

This clone was observed a few times. The V call is TRBV7-3, the J call TRBJ2-2, with TRBD1 matching over 9 bases. The ends lost 5 bases at V and 5 bases at J; junction bases unmatched: 3. Per germline, CDR1 SGHTA and CDR2 FQGTGA. There are 14 residues in the CDR3. CDR3 protein: CASSLQGATGELFF. In DNA form, the CDR3 reads TGTGCCAGCAGCCTACAGGGGGCTACCGGGGAGCTGTTTTTT.

V gene TRBV13 combines with J gene TRBJ1-2; the D is unclear. Trimming shortened V by 5 bases and J by 7 bases, and 11 bases separated the two germline ends. This CDR3 comprises 12 residues. Looked up from germline, CDR1 is PRHDT and CDR2 is FYEKMQ (reference sequence). The CDR3 protein is CASSPLGFGYTF. DNA for the CDR3: TGTGCCAGCAGCCCACTAGGGTTTGGCTACACCTTC.

The chain has TRBV10-3 and TRBJ2-7; possible D gene TRBD1, 6 bases. V lost 0 bases, J lost 4 bases, and 13 bases lay in between. CDR3 length: 15 residues. The germline V gene has CDR1 ENHRY and CDR2 SYGVKD. CDR3 coding DNA: TGTGCCATCAGTGAGTCGAGGGACAACCCATACGAGCAGTACTTC. Protein: CAISESRDNPYEQYF.